This T cell receptor beta chain was sequenced for a study of tumor-infiltrating lymphocytes in primary liver carcinoma. The germline V gene has CDR1 LGHNA and CDR2 YSLEER. The CDR3 sequence is 18 residues long. Co-extracted RNA and DNA came from about 20-30 mg of unsorted bulk tissue. By surgical resection, the patients were treated for their primary liver carcinoma. Those patients suffered from chronic HBV infection and were treatment-naive. The study found over 90% viable tumor cells in every tumor sample. A constant-region primer primed TCR beta cDNA synthesis from 450 to 550 ng of total RNA. Three rounds of nested multiplex PCR with slightly modified ARM-PCR produced TCR beta libraries. A C-beta reverse primer was combined with TRBV1-TRBV30 forward primers in the first two PCR rounds, and each round had approximately 9 cycles. TCRdb itself ran the multiplex PCR reads through MiXCR, one entry per CDR3 protein. The sample shows around 25,000 distinct CDR3 sequences, 75% to 80% of them seen only once.

As for this clonotype: The junction differs from germline at one of its ends, possibly a read error.

The sequence was collected from a woman aged 25 to 39 with primary liver carcinoma and hepatitis B virus infection. V usage is TRBV4-3 and J usage is TRBJ2-7; 7 bases map to TRBD2. Material for sequencing was liver tumor tissue from sampling region 5. Subset indicated: tumor region T5, tumor centre. Here the CDR3 reads CASSQSVTGGHISYEQCF. DNA for the CDR3: TGTGCCAGCAGCCAATCTGTGACGGGGGGTCACATTAGCTACGAGCAGTGCTTC.